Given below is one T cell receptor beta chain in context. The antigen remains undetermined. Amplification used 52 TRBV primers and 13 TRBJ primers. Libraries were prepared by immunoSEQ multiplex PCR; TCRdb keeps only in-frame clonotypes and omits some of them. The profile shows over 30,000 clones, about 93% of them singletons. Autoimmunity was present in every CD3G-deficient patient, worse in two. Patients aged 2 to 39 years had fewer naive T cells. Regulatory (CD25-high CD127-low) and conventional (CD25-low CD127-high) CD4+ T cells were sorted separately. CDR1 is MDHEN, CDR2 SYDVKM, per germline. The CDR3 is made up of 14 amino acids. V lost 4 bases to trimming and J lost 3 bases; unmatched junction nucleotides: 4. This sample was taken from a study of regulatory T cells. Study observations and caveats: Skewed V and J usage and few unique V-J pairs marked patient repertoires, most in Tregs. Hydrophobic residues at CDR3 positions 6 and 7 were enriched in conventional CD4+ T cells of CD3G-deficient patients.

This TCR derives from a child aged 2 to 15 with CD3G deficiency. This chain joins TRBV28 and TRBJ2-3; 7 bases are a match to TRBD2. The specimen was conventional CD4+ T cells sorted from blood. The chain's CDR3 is CASSSGGGTDTQYF. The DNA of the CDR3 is TGTGCCAGCAGTTCGGGGGGTGGAACAGATACGCAGTATTTT.